This record looks at one TCR beta chain sequence and its context. Its target is unknown. This record belongs to a study of cytomegalovirus exposure and HLA in healthy donors. Study-wide background: Ancestry clustering placed 70% to 85% of a few hundred genotyped donors in the Caucasian-associated cluster. Study-wide results and limits: In a later analysis, across HLA loci, associated TCR counts were highest for DRB1, lowest for HLA-C.

Despite likely unrecorded immune exposures, the donors were nominally healthy at the time of sampling. The PCR used 60 Vbeta and 13 Jbeta primers. Profiled with immunoSEQ multiplex PCR; TCRdb holds only in-frame clones, not every one. The sample comprises some 60,000 clones, about four fifths of which are singletons, and about 4.9% rests with the top ten. This TCR came from a woman aged 25 to 39 in good health and CMV-seronegative. The sample was PBMCs.

CDR3 sequence reads: CSVEASGRKNEQFF. The CDR3 nucleotides read TGCAGCGTTGAGGCTAGCGGACGGAAAAATGAGCAGTTCTTC. The chain carries TRBV29-1 and TRBJ2-1; the match to TRBD2 covers 7 bases. This CDR3 has 14 residues. V gave up 3 bases and J gave up 7 bases; unmatched junction bases: 9. Germline lookup yields CDR1 SQVTM and CDR2 ANQGSEA.